The 2 T cell receptor beta chains in this list originate from one sample, sequenced in a study of CD8 T cells in Susac syndrome. The authors reverse transcribed about 0.5 to 1 ug RNA with random hexamers. From the immunoSEQ multiplex PCR reads, TCRdb called clonotypes with MiXCR, one entry per CDR3 protein. The data contain roughly 200,000 distinct CDR3 sequences, approximately 95% of them singletons. The sequenced material came from CD4+ T cells from PBMCs. These TCRs come from a human donor with multiple sclerosis.

The V call is TRBV5-1, the J call TRBJ2-3; TRBD1 might be the D (6 bases). The CDR3 contains 15 residues. Germline V gene lookup returns CDR1 SGHRS and CDR2 YFSETQ. Trimming removed 4 bases from V and 2 bases from J, with 14 bases in between. The CDR3 bases are TGCGCCAGCAGCATTGCAGGGGCGACCACAGATACGCAGTATTTT. As protein: CASSIAGATTDTQYF. Full variable domain (missing parts from reference TRBV5-1 and TRBJ2-3): KAGVTQTPRYLIKTRGQQVTLSCSPISGHRSVSWYQQTPGQGLQFLFEYFSETQRNKGNFPGRFSGRQFSNSRSEMNVSTLELGDSALYLCASSIAGATTDTQYFGPGTRLTVL.

This chain connects TRBV3-1 to TRBJ2-1, with D hard to call. CDR3 length: 14 amino acids. With 4 bases removed from V and 2 bases from J, the gap between germline ends came to 9 bases. Germline lookup yields CDR1 LGHDT and CDR2 YNNKEL (reference sequence). The CDR3 region has the DNA TGTGCCAGCAGCCTCAGGCGCGCCTACAATGAGCAGTTCTTC. Amino acids: CASSLRRAYNEQFF.